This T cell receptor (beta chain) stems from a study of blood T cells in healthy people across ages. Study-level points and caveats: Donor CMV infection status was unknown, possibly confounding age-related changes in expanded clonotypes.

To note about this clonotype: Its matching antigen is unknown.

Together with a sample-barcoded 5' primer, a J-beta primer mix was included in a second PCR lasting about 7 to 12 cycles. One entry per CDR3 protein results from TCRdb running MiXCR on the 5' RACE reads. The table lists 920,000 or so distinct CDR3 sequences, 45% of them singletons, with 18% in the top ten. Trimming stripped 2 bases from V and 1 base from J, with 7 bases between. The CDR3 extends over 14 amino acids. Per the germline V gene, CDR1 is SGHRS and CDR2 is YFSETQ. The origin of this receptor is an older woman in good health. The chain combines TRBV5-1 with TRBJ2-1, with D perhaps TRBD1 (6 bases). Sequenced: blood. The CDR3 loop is CASSFTGSYNEQFF. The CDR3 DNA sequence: TGCGCCAGCAGCTTCACAGGGTCCTACAATGAGCAGTTCTTC.